Presented here are 23 T cell receptor beta chains from one specimen sequenced in a study of vaccination effects on CD4 cells after COVID-19. Assay used: immunoSEQ multiplex PCR; TCRdb lists only in-frame clones, some missing. The table lists roughly 71,000 clones, less than 80% of them singletons. Antigen-specific CD4+ T cells were first expanded with viral peptide pools by the ViraFEST assay and only then sequenced. Having been cultured for around ten days, the cells underwent CD4+ T cell isolation. Participants were given two doses of BNT162b2 or mRNA-1273 vaccine. Antigens for these TCRs are unknown. The starting material was CD4+ T cells from PBMCs cultured with HCoV-OC43 spike peptides, obtained after COVID-19 vaccination. Noted subset: HCoV-OC43 spike overlapping peptide pool stimulation. Every receptor here comes from a human donor who received a COVID-19 vaccine.

V and J are TRBV19 and TRBJ1-4; tentative D call: TRBD1 (6 bases). Trimming shortened V by 9 bases and J by 2 bases, and 25 bases separated the two germline ends. The CDR3 covers 18 residues. Germline V gene data show CDR1 as LNHDA and CDR2 as SQIVND (reference sequence). The CDR3 nucleotides are TGTGCCAGCGGACTTAATAGACAGGCCTCCGCGACTAATGAAAAACTGTTTTTT. It encodes CASGLNRQASATNEKLFF.

V usage is TRBV27 and J usage is TRBJ1-1; TRBD1 matches 7 bases. This CDR3 region has 13 residues. CDR1 and CDR2 from the germline V gene are MNHEY and SMNVEV (reference sequence). V dropped 1 base and J dropped 9; count of bases not matched to a gene: 5. For the CDR3, the DNA is TGTGCCAGCAGTTTATGGTCAGGGGGGAAAGCTTTCTTT. It translates to CASSLWSGGKAFF.

The chain links TRBV12-3 or TRBV12-4 to TRBJ1-1; unclear D gene. V was clipped by 6 bases and J by 1 base, with 9 bases between them. CDR3 length: 13 residues. CDR3 bases: TGTGCCAGCAGGACCGACAAGAACACTGAAGCTTTCTTT. Its protein product is CASRTDKNTEAFF.

This sequence joins TRBV6-5 and TRBJ2-7; D may match TRBD1 or TRBD2 (5 bases each). V was shortened by 5 bases and J by 7 bases, with 21 bases between the two germline ends. The CDR3 spans 15 residues. Per germline, CDR1 MNHEY and CDR2 SVGAGI. The CDR3 reads CASSSSPGPPGEQYV. CDR3 in DNA: TGTGCCAGCAGTAGCTCACCGGGACCCCCAGGTGAGCAGTACGTC.

J is TRBJ2-3 and V is TRBV10-3, with D possibly being TRBD2 (5 bases). CDR3 length: 14 amino acids. V was trimmed by 10 bases and J by 4 bases, leaving 18 bases between them. CDR1 and CDR2 from the germline V gene are ENHRY and SYGVKD. In DNA, the CDR3 is TGTGCCAACAAGGTATCGGGATTGGCAGATACGCAGTATTTT. It codes for CANKVSGLADTQYF.

The rearrangement links TRBV3-1 (or the pseudogene TRBV3-2) to TRBJ1-2, with no clear D. The CDR3 has 15 residues. V was trimmed by 4 bases and J by 4 bases, leaving 16 bases between them. The germline V gene has CDR1 LGHDT and CDR2 YNNKEL (reference sequence). CDR3 bases: TGTGCCAGCAGCCGGCAAGGGCAAGGTGGCTATGGCTACACCTTC. Amino acid sequence: CASSRQGQGGYGYTF.

This clone was counted between two and nine times. V and J are TRBV4-1 and TRBJ1-1; 7 bases fit TRBD1. Germline V gene sequence: CDR1 MGHRA, CDR2 YSYEKL. V lost 1 base, J lost 7 bases, and 9 bases stayed unmatched. CDR3 length equals 15 residues. The CDR3 region is CASSQGPGQRFEAFF. In DNA, the CDR3 is TGCGCCAGCAGCCAAGGTCCGGGACAGCGATTTGAAGCTTTCTTT.

The gene calls are TRBV7-9 and TRBJ2-2; 10 nucleotides align to TRBD1. J was trimmed by 3 bases and V by 6 bases; bases with no gene match: 13. The CDR3 has 18 residues. CDR1 is SEHNR, CDR2 FQNEAQ, per germline (reference sequence). CDR3 amino acids: CASRDPGTGDVDTGELFF. The CDR3, as DNA: TGTGCCAGCAGGGACCCCGGGACAGGGGATGTGGACACCGGGGAGCTGTTTTTT.

The chain is built from TRBV30 and TRBJ2-1; D perhaps matches TRBD1 (5 bases). The CDR3 runs to 14 residues. Germline loops: CDR1 GTSNPN, CDR2 SVGIG (reference sequence). Trimming shortened V by 6 bases and J by 3 bases, and 15 bases separated the two germline ends. CDR3 sequence (DNA): TGTGCCTGCGGTCAGGGCCCCCTCTACAATGAGCAGTTCTTC. Its protein product is CACGQGPLYNEQFF.

The chain joins TRBV25-1 to TRBJ1-4; weak D call: TRBD1 (6 bases). The CDR3 has 15 amino acids. V was pared by 3 bases and J by 4 bases, with 12 bases between. Germline-derived CDR1 and CDR2 are MGHDK and SYGVNS. CDR3 nucleotide sequence: TGTGCCAGCAGTGACCCGACAGGCATTAATGAAAAACTGTTTTTT. Residues: CASSDPTGINEKLFF. The variable domain in full, completed from reference TRBV25-1 and TRBJ1-4, reads EADIYQTPRYLVIGTGKKITLECSQTMGHDKMYWYQQDPGMELHLIHYSYGVNSTEKGDLSSESTVSRIRTEHFPLTLESARPSHTSQYLCASSDPTGINEKLFFGSGTQLSVL.

V and J are TRBV4-1 and TRBJ1-6; D remains unclear. The CDR3 is 15 residues long. Trimming pared 1 base from V and 9 bases from J, leaving 13 bases between. CDR1 is MGHRA and CDR2 is YSYEKL in the germline V gene. The CDR3 DNA follows: TGCGCCAGCAGCCAAGCCCACCAAACGGGTTCACCCCTCCACTTT. As protein: CASSQAHQTGSPLHF.

This chain uses TRBV6-5 with TRBJ2-7, with no clear D. CDR3 length: 13 amino acids. Trimming removed 6 bases at V and 2 bases at J, with 11 bases between. Germline values: CDR1 MNHEY, CDR2 SVGAGI. The CDR3 DNA reads as TGTGCCAGCAGCGCCCTACGGGCCTACGAGCAGTACGTC. It is translated as CASSALRAYEQYV.

CDR3 sequence: CSTQVNTEAFF. The DNA of the CDR3 is TGCAGTACACAGGTAAACACTGAAGCTTTCTTT. The genes are TRBV20-1 and TRBJ1-1, with D possibly TRBD1 on 5 matching bases. The V gene's germline CDR1 is DFQATT and CDR2 SNEGSKA (reference sequence). The CDR3 runs to 11 residues. Trimming cost V 8 bases and J 2 bases, with 9 bases left between them.

The rearrangement joins TRBV7-2 to TRBJ2-6, with 9 bases aligning to TRBD2. Germline V gene lookup returns CDR1 SGHTA and CDR2 FQGNSA. V was pared by 1 base and J by 0 bases, with 1 base of the junction left unmatched. This CDR3 is 17 amino acids long. This CDR3 reads CASSLDSGGSGANVLTF. As DNA, the CDR3 is TGTGCCAGCAGCTTAGATAGCGGGGGCTCTGGGGCCAACGTCCTGACTTTC.

The gene calls are TRBV5-1 and TRBJ2-5, with D unresolved. The CDR3 is 11 amino acids. Looked up from germline, CDR1 is SGHRS and CDR2 is YFSETQ. Trimming took off 4 bases at V and 2 bases at J, with 3 bases between the two ends. The CDR3 bases are TGCGCCAGCAGCATACAAGAGACCCAGTACTTC. Residues: CASSIQETQYF.

The chain combines TRBV18 with TRBJ1-6, with 9 bases lining up with TRBD1. The length of the CDR3 is 16 residues. The ends lost 4 bases at V and 7 bases at J; junction bases unmatched: 8. Germline V CDR1 and CDR2: KGHSH, LQKENI. The CDR3 reads CASSQTPGQGNSPLHF. CDR3 coding DNA: TGTGCCAGCTCACAGACCCCAGGACAGGGGAATTCACCCCTCCACTTT.

The V gene is TRBV11-3, the J gene TRBJ2-7, with D possibly being TRBD1 (5 bases). CDR1 and CDR2 from the germline V gene are SGHNT and YENEEA. Trimming pared 4 bases from V and 6 bases from J, leaving 13 bases between. This CDR3 is 13 amino acids long. CDR3 DNA: TGTGCCAGCAGCTCCGTTACAGGAGCCGAGCAGTACGTC. Translated, it gives CASSSVTGAEQYV.

The rearrangement joins TRBV2 to TRBJ2-3, with no clear D. CDR1 is SNHLY, CDR2 FYNNEI, per germline. The CDR3 runs to 14 residues. V lost 5 bases to trimming and J lost 0 bases, with 9 bases between them. The CDR3 loop is CASSPGGSTDTQYF. In nucleotides, the CDR3 is TGTGCCAGCAGTCCGGGCGGTAGCACAGATACGCAGTATTTT.

The V call is TRBV24-1, the J call TRBJ2-5, with D possibly TRBD1 on 5 matching bases. Trimming took off 3 bases at V and 5 bases at J, with 12 bases between the two ends. CDR3 length: 14 amino acids. CDR1 is KGHDR, CDR2 SFDVKD, per germline. CDR3 nucleotides: TGTGCCACCAGTGATACCAGGGATGTTGAGACCCAGTACTTC. It specifies CATSDTRDVETQYF.

The V and J genes are TRBV24-1 and TRBJ1-4; 7 bases agree with TRBD1. After removal of 0 bases from V and 3 bases from J, the junction contained 0 bases not matched to a gene. Per germline, CDR1 KGHDR and CDR2 SFDVKD. The CDR3 extends over 15 amino acids. The CDR3 DNA follows: TGTGCCACCAGTGATTTGGGACAGGCTAATGAAAAACTGTTTTTT. Its translation: CATSDLGQANEKLFF.

The CDR3: CAWSRGLRETQYF. CDR3 coding DNA: TGTGCCTGGAGCAGGGGGCTAAGGGAGACCCAGTACTTC. The J gene is TRBJ2-5, the V gene TRBV30; 8 bases line up with TRBD1. CDR3 length equals 13 residues. V gave up 3 bases and J gave up 5 bases; unmatched junction bases: 5. The V gene's germline CDR1 is GTSNPN and CDR2 SVGIG (reference sequence).

The CDR3: CASSRRQGEFRAFF. The CDR3 coding sequence is TGTGCCAGCAGTAGACGACAGGGGGAATTTAGGGCTTTCTTT. The genes are TRBV6-5 and TRBJ1-1; 9 bases line up with TRBD1. Trimming took 5 bases from V and 11 from J; bases not matched to a gene: 12. Per the germline V gene, CDR1 is MNHEY and CDR2 is SVGAGI. This CDR3 contains 14 residues.

This clone appeared once. The chain recombines TRBV19 with TRBJ2-2; the D is unclear. This CDR3 comprises 15 residues. Germline V gene data show CDR1 as LNHDA and CDR2 as SQIVND (reference sequence). Trimming removed 6 bases at V and 4 bases at J, with 15 bases between. The CDR3 DNA is TGTGCCAGTAGAACCCCGGGCGGAAGCACCGGGGAGCTGTTTTTT. This codes for CASRTPGGSTGELFF.